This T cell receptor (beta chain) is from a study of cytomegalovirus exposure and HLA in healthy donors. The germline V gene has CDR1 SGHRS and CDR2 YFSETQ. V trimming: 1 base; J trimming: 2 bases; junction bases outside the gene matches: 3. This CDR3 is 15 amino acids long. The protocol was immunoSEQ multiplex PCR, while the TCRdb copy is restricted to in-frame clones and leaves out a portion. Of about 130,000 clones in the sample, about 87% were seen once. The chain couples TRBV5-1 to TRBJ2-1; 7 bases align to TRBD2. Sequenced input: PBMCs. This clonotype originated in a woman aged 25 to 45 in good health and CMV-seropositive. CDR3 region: CASSLTGGAYNEQFF. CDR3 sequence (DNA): TGCGCCAGCAGCTTGACGGGGGGAGCCTACAATGAGCAGTTCTTC.